A selection of T cell receptor beta chains follows, all from one sample in a study of blood T cell repertoires in COVID-19. Using immunoSEQ multiplex PCR, the repertoire was profiled, and TCRdb retains in-frame clones only, with some absent. The data hold about 480,000 clones, with over 75% observed a single time. The sample was PBMCs or T cells enriched from blood (not recorded which). The receptors come from a woman in her thirties or forties who had recovered from COVID-19. Each CDR3 is given with its conserved first and last residue. A D gene is named only where the DNA matches it firmly. The listing skips clone size in some rows; elsewhere it reads once, few, many or a size class.

d_call,clone_size,j_call,v_call,cdr3_nt,cdr3_aa
TRBD1,once,TRBJ2-7,TRBV19,TGTGCCAGTAGTAGAGGGTGGGACAGCTCCTACGAGCAGTACTTC,CASSRGWDSSYEQYF
NA,NA,TRBJ2-7,TRBV6-5,TGTGCCAGCAGTTACTCTGGGGCACAGCATCGCGAGCAGTACTTC,CASSYSGAQHREQYF
TRBD1,NA,TRBJ2-7,TRBV19,TGTGCCAGTAGTTCCCTGGACAGGGACTACGAGCAGTACTTC,CASSSLDRDYEQYF
NA,NA,TRBJ1-2,TRBV6-5,TGTGCCAGCAGTTACTCACGGAACTATGGCTACACCTTC,CASSYSRNYGYTF
NA,once,TRBJ2-1,TRBV19,TGTGCCAGCCGTGGGGAGGCCTCCTACAATGAGCAGTTCTTC,CASRGEASYNEQFF
NA,NA,TRBJ2-2,TRBV19,TGTGCCAGTAGTACTGCAGGGTTCGGCACCGGGGAGCTGTTTTTT,CASSTAGFGTGELFF
NA,few,TRBJ2-7,TRBV4-3,TGCGCCAGCAGCCAAGTGTCAAGCGGAGATACCTACGAGCAGTACTTC,CASSQVSSGDTYEQYF
NA,NA,TRBJ2-1,TRBV9,TGTGCCAGCAGCGTGGGGACTTACAGCTCCTACAATGAGCAGTTCTTC,CASSVGTYSSYNEQFF
TRBD1,NA,TRBJ1-1,TRBV19,TGTGCCAGTAGTTTGACAGGGGGCCGAGCTTTCTTT,CASSLTGGRAFF
NA,NA,TRBJ1-1,TRBV11-2,TGTGCCAGCTTAAGAGTCCCGGGGAACACTGAAGCTTTCTTT,CASLRVPGNTEAFF
TRBD1,NA,TRBJ1-2,TRBV11-2,TGTGCCAGCAGCTTAGGGACAGGGGACGGCTACACCTTC,CASSLGTGDGYTF
TRBD1,NA,TRBJ1-2,TRBV19,TGTGCCAGTAGTACTTATGGGACAGGGGGCGGCTACACCTTC,CASSTYGTGGGYTF
NA,NA,TRBJ2-2,TRBV7-2,TGTGCCAGCAGCTTAGAGTTCGGGGAGATGGTCACCGGGGAGCTGTTTTTT,CASSLEFGEMVTGELFF
NA,NA,TRBJ2-1,TRBV10-3,TGTGCCATCACCCCGTCCCGGGACATTTACAATGAGCAGTTCTTC,CAITPSRDIYNEQFF
NA,NA,TRBJ1-1,TRBV5-7,TGTGCCAGCAGCCGCCAGAGGTGGTGCACTGAAGCTTTCTTT,CASSRQRWCTEAFF